This TCR beta chain emerged from a study of T-cell memory formation after mild COVID-19. Broader study findings: Some clones that responded turned up in pre-infection memory, which suggests that cross-reactive memory joined in. Day 15 to 85 contracting clones showed balanced CD4/CD8; day 15 to 37 expanders favored CD4+. The study found contracting CD4+ clones mainly in CM and EM and contracting CD8+ clones in EMRA.

Employing constant-segment primers, 5'RACE generated TCR alpha and TCR beta cDNA libraries bearing sample barcodes and UMIs. Each CDR3 protein gets one entry after TCRdb re-called the 5' RACE reads with MiXCR. The sample contains 450,000 to 650,000 distinct CDR3 sequences, about a sixth of which appear only once. In regard to this clonotype: Its antigen is not known.

CDR3 length: 15 amino acids. CDR1 SNHLY and CDR2 FYNNEI come from the germline V gene. With 1 base clipped from V and 4 bases from J, the junction kept 6 bases outside the gene matches. This rearrangement joins TRBV2 to TRBJ1-2, with TRBD1 matching over 7 bases. This receptor was taken from an adult woman who had mild COVID-19 (a few samples of this study predate the infection). Cell type and time point are not known. Source material: PBMCs or a T cell subset sorted from them (not recorded which). The CDR3 is CASSEEVQGIYGYTF. The CDR3 DNA follows: TGTGCCAGCAGTGAAGAGGTACAGGGGATCTATGGCTACACCTTC.